This T cell receptor beta chain was found in a study of T-cell reconstitution after alpha-beta-depleted transplantation in children. The TCRbeta library incorporated unique molecular identifiers. MiXCR, run by TCRdb on the PCR reads, gives a single entry per CDR3 protein. The sample includes 490,000 or so distinct CDR3 sequences, under 15% of them seen just once. The germline gives CDR1 MNHNS, CDR2 SASEGT. V trimming: 0 bases; J trimming: 3 bases; junction bases outside the gene matches: 16. The CDR3 has 20 amino acids. The chain recombines TRBV6-1 with TRBJ2-5; 10 bases map to TRBD2. The receptor's source is a human donor who donated a stem cell graft to a child with combined immunodeficiency. The sequences come from PBMCs from the stem cell graft donor, collected from the stem cell graft. This CDR3 reads CASSEAPGVAGGPEEETQYF. The CDR3 DNA is TGTGCCAGCAGTGAAGCACCAGGGGTAGCGGGAGGCCCGGAGGAAGAGACCCAGTACTTC.